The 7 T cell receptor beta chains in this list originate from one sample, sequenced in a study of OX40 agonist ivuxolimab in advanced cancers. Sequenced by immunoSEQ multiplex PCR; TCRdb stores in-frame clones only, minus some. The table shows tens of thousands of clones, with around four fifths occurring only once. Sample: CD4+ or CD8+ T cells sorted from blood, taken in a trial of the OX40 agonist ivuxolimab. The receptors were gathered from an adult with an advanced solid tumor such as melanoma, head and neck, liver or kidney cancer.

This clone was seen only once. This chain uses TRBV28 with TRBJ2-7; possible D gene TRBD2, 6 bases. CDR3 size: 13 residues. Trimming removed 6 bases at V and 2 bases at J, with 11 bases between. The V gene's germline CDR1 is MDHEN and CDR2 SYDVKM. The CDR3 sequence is CASSRGGAYEQYF. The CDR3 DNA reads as TGTGCCAGCAGCCGCGGAGGGGCCTACGAGCAGTACTTC. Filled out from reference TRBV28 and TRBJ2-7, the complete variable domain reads DVKVTQSSRYLVKRTGEKVFLECVQDMDHENMFWYRQDPGLGLRLIYFSYDVKMKEKGDIPEGYSVSREKKERFSLILESASTNQTSMYLCASSRGGAYEQYFGPGTRLTVT.

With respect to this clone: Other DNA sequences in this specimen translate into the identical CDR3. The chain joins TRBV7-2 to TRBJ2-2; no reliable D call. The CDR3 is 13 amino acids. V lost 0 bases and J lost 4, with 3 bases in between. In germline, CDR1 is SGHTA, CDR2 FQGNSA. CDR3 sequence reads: CASSLASTGELFF. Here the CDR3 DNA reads TGTGCCAGCAGCTTAGCGAGCACCGGGGAGCTGTTTTTT.

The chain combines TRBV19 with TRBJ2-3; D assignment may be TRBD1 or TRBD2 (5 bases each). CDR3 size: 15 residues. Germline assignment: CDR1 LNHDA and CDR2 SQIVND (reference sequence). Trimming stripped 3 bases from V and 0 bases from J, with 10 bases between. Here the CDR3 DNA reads TGTGCCAGTAGTATGTGGGACGGTAGCACAGATACGCAGTATTTT. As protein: CASSMWDGSTDTQYF.

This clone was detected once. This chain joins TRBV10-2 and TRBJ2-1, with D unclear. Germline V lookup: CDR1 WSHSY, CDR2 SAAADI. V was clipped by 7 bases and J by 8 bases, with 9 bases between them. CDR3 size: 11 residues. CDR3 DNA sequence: TGCGCCAGCACTTCTCCCGATGAGCAGTTCTTC. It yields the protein CASTSPDEQFF.

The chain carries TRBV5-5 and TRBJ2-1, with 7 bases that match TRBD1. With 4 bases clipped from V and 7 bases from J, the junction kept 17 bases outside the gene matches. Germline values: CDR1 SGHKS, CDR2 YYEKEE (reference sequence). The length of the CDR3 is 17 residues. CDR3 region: CASSPLPPGTVWNEQFF. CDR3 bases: TGTGCCAGCAGCCCCCTTCCCCCTGGGACAGTTTGGAATGAGCAGTTCTTC.

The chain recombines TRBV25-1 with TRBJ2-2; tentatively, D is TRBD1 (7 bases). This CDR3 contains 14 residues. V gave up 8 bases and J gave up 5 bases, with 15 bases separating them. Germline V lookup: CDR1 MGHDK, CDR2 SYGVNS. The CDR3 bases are TGTGCCAGCGGGAACCAGGGGGGAACCGGGGAGCTGTTTTTT. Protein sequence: CASGNQGGTGELFF.

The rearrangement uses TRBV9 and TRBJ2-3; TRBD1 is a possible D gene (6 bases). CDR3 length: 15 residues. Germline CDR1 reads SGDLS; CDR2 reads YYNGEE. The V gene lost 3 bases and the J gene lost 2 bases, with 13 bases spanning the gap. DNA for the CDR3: TGTGCCAGCAGCGAGATGCCAGGGGTCACAGATACGCAGTATTTT. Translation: CASSEMPGVTDTQYF.